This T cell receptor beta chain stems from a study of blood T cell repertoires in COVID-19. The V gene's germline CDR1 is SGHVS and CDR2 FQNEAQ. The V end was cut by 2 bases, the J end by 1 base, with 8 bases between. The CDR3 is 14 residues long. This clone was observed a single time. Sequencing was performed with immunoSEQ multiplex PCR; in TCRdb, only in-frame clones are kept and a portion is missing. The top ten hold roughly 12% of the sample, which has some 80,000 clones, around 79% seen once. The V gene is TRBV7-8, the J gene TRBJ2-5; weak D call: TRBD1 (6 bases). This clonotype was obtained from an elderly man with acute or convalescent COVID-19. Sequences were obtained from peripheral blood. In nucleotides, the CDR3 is TGTGCCAGCAGCTTATGGACAGCCCAAGAGACCCAGTACTTC. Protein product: CASSLWTAQETQYF. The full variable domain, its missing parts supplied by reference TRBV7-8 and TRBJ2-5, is GAGVSQSPRYKVAKRGQDVALRCDPISGHVSLFWYQQALGQGPEFLTYFQNEAQLDKSGLPSDRFFAERPEGSVSTLKIQRTQQEDSAVYLCASSLWTAQETQYFGPGTRLLVL.